This TCR beta chain was sequenced during a study of beta chain features in type 1 diabetes. Every bit of the isolated RNA underwent reverse transcription, so sequencing read expressed TCRB transcripts. The data were produced by immunoSEQ multiplex PCR, yet TCRdb's version contains in-frame clones alone and is incomplete. Here the sample spans approximately 58,000 clones, about 60% being singletons. Per germline, CDR1 MGHRA and CDR2 YSYEKL. The trim removed 0 bases at V and 3 bases at J, leaving 4 bases unmatched. The length of the CDR3 is 16 residues. Whole-study findings and limits: Small HLA sub-analyses could not settle whether HLA shapes TCRB rearrangement. Moderate but significant shortening of TCRB CDR3s was recorded in all four CD4+ subsets from Type 1 diabetes patients.

It was via CD45RO/CCR7/CD25/CD127/CD95/CD27 that CD4+ naive, central memory, regulatory and stem cell-like memory cells were sorted. Sorted populations all had greater than 95% purity. In the case of this clone: The target antigen is unknown.

The sequenced material came from stem cell memory CD4+ T cells from blood. This chain connects TRBV4-1 to TRBJ1-4; 7 bases agree with TRBD1. The TCR originated in a woman aged 25 to 39 with type 1 diabetes. This CDR3 is CASSQDYGTANEKLFF. CDR3 DNA: TGCGCCAGCAGCCAAGATTATGGGACAGCTAATGAAAAACTGTTTTTT.